These T cell receptor beta chains were read from a single sample in a study of blood T cell repertoires in COVID-19. Sequenced by immunoSEQ multiplex PCR; TCRdb stores in-frame clones only, minus some. The sample holds 200,000 to 250,000 clones, around 84% seen once. What was sequenced was peripheral blood. These receptors were obtained from a man aged 45 to 65 who had recovered from COVID-19. Both conserved end residues are part of each CDR3. A D gene is named only where the DNA matches it firmly. Some rows mark clone size as missing; the rest say once, few, many or name a class of expanded clone.

TRBJ2-5,TRBV29-1,.,.,CSVGATGQETQYF,TGCAGCGTTGGCGCAACAGGGCAAGAGACCCAGTACTTC
TRBJ1-5,TRBV19,.,.,CASRTGTAYNQPQHF,TGTGCCAGTAGGACCGGGACTGCATACAATCAGCCCCAGCATTTT
TRBJ1-2,TRBV5-4,.,.,CASSSLEENYGYTF,TGTGCCAGCAGTTCTCTAGAGGAGAACTATGGCTACACCTTC
TRBJ1-4,TRBV7-6,TRBD1,few,CASSLLSGQLDEKLFF,TGTGCCAGCAGCCTACTCTCGGGACAGCTAGATGAAAAACTGTTTTTT
TRBJ2-1,TRBV14,TRBD1,.,CASSPLGTGGNEQFF,TGTGCCAGCAGCCCTCTGGGGACAGGGGGCAATGAGCAGTTCTTC
TRBJ2-3,TRBV28,.,.,CASSLLTETQYF,TGTGCCAGCAGTTTACTAACAGAAACGCAGTATTTT
TRBJ1-1,TRBV20-1,.,.,CSARRDTEAFF,TGCAGTGCCAGACGGGACACTGAAGCTTTCTTT
TRBJ1-1,TRBV19,TRBD1,.,CASSLTGVTNTEAFF,TGTGCCAGTAGTCTCACAGGGGTGACGAACACTGAAGCTTTCTTT
TRBJ1-3,TRBV13,TRBD1,.,CASSPWTGGSGNTIYF,TGTGCCAGCAGCCCATGGACAGGGGGCTCTGGAAACACCATATATTTT
TRBJ2-3,TRBV4-1,TRBD2,.,CASSPSGRALRTDTQYF,TGCGCCAGCAGCCCTAGCGGGAGGGCCTTACGGACAGATACGCAGTATTTT
TRBJ1-2,TRBV4-2,.,.,CASSQDFSDRRYGYTF,TGTGCCAGCAGCCAAGACTTCTCGGACAGACGTTATGGCTACACCTTC